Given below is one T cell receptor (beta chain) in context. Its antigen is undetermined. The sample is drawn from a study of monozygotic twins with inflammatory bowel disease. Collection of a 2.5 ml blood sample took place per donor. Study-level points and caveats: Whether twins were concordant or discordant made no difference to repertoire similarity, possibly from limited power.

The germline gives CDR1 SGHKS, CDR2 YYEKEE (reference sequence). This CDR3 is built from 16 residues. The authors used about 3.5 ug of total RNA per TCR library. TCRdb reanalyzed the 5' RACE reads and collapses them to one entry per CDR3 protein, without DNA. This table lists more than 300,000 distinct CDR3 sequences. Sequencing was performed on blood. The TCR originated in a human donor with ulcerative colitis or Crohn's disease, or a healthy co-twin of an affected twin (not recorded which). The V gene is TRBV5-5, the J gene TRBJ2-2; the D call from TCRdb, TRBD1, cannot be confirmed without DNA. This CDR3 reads CASSWTGQEYTGELFF.